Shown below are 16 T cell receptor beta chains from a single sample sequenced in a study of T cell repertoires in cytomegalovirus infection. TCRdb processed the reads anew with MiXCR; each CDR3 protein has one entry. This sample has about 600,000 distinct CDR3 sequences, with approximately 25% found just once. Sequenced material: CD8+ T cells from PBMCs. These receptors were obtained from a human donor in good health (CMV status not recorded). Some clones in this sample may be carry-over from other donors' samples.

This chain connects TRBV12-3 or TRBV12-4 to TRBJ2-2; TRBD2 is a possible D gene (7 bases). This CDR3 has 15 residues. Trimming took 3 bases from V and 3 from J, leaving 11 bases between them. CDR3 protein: CASSFGGRYTGELFF. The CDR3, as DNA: TGTGCCAGCAGTTTCGGGGGGCGATACACCGGGGAGCTGTTTTTT.

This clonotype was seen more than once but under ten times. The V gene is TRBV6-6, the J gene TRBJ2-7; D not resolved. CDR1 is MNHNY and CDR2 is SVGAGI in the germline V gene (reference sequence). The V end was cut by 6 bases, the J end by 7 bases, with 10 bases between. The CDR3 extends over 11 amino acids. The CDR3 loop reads CASRLGREQYF. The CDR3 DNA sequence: TGTGCCAGCAGGTTAGGCAGGGAGCAGTACTTC.

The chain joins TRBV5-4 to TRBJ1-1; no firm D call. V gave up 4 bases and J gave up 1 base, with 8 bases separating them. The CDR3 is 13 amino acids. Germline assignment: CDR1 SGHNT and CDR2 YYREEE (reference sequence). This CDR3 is CASSPKPNTEAFF. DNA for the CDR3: TGTGCCAGCAGCCCAAAACCGAACACTGAAGCTTTCTTT.

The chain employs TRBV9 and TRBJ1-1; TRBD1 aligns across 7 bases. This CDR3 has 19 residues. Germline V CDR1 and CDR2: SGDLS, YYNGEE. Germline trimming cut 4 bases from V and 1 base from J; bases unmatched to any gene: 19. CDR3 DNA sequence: TGTGCCAGCAGCACGAGACCGGGACAGCCGGGTGTACAGAACACTGAAGCTTTCTTT. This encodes CASSTRPGQPGVQNTEAFF.

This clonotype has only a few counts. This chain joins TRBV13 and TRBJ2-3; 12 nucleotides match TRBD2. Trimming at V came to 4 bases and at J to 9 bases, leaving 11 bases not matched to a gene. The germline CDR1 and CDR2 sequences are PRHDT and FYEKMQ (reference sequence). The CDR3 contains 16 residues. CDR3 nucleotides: TGTGCCAGCAGCTCGGCTAGCGGGGGGGCGAGGGGGACGCAGTATTTT. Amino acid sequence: CASSSASGGARGTQYF.

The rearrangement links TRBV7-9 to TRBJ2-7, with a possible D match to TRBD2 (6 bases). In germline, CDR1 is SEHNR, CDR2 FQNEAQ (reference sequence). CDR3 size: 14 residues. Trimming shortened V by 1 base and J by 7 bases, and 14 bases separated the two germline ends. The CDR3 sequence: CASSLGFGEEEQYF. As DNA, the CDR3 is TGTGCCAGCAGCTTAGGGTTCGGGGAGGAAGAGCAGTACTTC.

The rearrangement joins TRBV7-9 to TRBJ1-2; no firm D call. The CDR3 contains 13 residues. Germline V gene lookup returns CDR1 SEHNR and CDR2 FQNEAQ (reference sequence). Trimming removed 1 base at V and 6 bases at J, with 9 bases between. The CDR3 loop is CASSLDRTDGYTF. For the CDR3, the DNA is TGTGCCAGCAGCTTAGACCGGACGGATGGCTACACCTTC.

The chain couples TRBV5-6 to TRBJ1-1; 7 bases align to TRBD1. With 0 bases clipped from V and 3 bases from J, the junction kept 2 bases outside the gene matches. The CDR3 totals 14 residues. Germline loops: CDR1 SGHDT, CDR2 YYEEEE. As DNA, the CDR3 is TGTGCCAGCAGCTTGGCAGGGGGGCACACTGAAGCTTTCTTT. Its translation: CASSLAGGHTEAFF.

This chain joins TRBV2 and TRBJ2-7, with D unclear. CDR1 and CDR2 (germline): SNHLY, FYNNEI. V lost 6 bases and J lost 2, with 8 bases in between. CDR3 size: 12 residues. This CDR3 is CASRGGAYEQYF. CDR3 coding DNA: TGTGCCAGCAGGGGCGGTGCCTACGAGCAGTACTTC.

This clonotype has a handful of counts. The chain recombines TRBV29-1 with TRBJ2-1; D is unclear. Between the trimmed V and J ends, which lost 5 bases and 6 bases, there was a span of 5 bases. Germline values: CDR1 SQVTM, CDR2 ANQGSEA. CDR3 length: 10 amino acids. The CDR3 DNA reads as TGCAGCGTTTGGCTCAATGAGCAGTTCTTC. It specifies CSVWLNEQFF.

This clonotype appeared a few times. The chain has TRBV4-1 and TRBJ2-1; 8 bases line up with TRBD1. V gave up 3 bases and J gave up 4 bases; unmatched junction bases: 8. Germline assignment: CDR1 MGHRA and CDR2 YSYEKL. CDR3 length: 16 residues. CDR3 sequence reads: CASSQLGQGIYNEQFF. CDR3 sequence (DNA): TGCGCCAGCAGCCAGCTCGGACAGGGAATTTACAATGAGCAGTTCTTC.

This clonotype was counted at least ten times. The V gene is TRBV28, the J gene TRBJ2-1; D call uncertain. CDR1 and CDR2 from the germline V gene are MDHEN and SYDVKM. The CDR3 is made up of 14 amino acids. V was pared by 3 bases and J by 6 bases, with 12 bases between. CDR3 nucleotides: TGTGCCAGCAGTTTCCCGGGCGGTGTCAATGAGCAGTTCTTC. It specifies CASSFPGGVNEQFF.

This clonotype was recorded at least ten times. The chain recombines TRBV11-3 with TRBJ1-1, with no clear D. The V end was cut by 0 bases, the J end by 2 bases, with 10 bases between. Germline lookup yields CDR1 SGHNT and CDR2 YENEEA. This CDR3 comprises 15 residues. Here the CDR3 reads CASSLDRGSNTEAFF. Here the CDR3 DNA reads TGTGCCAGCAGCTTAGATCGAGGGAGTAACACTGAAGCTTTCTTT.

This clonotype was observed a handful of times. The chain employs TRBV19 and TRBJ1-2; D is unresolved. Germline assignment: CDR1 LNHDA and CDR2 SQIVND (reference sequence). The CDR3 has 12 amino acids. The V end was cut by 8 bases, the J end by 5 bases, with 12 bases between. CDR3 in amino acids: CASGTVAYGYTF. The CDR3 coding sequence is TGTGCCAGTGGAACAGTTGCGTATGGCTACACCTTC.

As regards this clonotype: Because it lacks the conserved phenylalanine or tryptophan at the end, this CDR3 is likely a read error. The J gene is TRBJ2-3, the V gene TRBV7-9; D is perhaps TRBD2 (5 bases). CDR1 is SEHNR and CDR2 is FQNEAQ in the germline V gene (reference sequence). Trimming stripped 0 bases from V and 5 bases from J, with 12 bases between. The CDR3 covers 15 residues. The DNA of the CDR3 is TGTGCCAGCAGCTTAGCCCCAGCCGAGGGAGATACGCAGTATTAT. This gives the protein CASSLAPAEGDTQYY.

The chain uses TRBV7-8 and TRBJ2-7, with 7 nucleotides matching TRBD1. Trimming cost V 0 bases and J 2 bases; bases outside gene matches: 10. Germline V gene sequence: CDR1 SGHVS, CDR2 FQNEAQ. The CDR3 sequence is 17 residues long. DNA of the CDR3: TGTGCCAGCAGCTTAGCCCCCTACGACAGGGTGGCCTACGAGCAGTACTTC. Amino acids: CASSLAPYDRVAYEQYF.